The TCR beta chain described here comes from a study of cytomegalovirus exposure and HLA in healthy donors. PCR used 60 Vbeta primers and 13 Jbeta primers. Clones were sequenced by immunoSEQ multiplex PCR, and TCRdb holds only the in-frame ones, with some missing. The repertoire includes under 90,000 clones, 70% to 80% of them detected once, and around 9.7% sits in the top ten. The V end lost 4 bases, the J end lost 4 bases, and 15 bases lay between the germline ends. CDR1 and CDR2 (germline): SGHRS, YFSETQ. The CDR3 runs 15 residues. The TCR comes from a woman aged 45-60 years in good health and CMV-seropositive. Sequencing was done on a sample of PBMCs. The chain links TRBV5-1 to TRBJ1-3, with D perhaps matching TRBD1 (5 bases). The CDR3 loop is CASSPTGDRGNTIYF. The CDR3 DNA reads TGCGCCAGCAGCCCCACAGGTGATCGCGGAAACACCATATATTTT. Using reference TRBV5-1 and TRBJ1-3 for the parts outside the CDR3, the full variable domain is KAGVTQTPRYLIKTRGQQVTLSCSPISGHRSVSWYQQTPGQGLQFLFEYFSETQRNKGNFPGRFSGRQFSNSRSEMNVSTLELGDSALYLCASSPTGDRGNTIYFGEGSWLTVV.